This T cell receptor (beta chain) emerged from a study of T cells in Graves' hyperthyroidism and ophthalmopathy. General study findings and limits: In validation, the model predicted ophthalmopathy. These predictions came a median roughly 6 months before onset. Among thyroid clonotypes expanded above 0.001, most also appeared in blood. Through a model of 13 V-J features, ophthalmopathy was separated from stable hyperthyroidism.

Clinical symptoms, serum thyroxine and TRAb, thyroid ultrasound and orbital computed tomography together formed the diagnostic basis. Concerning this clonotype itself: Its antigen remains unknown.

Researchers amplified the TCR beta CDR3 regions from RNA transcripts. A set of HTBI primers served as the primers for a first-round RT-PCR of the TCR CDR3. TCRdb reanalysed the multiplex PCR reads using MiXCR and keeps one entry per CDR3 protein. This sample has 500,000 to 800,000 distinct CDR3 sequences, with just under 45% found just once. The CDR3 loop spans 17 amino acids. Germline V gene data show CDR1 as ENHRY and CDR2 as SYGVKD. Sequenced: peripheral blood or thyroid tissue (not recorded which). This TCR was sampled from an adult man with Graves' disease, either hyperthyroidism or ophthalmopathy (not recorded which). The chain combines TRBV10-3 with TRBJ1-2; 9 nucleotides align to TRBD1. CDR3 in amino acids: CARDRFSGQGSNYGYTF. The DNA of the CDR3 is TGTGCTAGAGATCGTTTTTCGGGACAGGGTTCGAACTATGGCTACACCTTC.